This T cell receptor beta chain was captured by sequencing in a study of T cell responses to AZD1222 COVID-19 vaccine (dated by TCRdb to the early 2020s). The study in broad terms: Because spike-specific TCR depth and breadth did not differ between the two schedules, AZD1222 recipients who got a second dose at roughly 4 weeks were pooled with those who got a second dose at roughly 12 weeks. TCR sequencing was performed for roughly 250 trial participants, of whom about 200 were given two doses of AZD1222 and 26 were given two doses of MenACWY control vaccine. Trial participants were enrolled into age subgroups of 18-55, 56-69 and 70-plus years, which contained approximately 150, 28 and 58 TCR-sequenced participants, respectively.

General study outcomes and caveats: Nearly half of unique spike-specific TCRs reportedly recognized epitopes outside regions mutated in the B.1.351 and B.1.1.7 variants. CD4 TCRs associated with the vaccine covered the entire spike protein, and the dominant responses were in regions 160-218 and 743-854. In the small 56-69-year group, the increase in depth fell short of significance, most likely because of low power. After two AZD1222 doses, both the breadth and the depth of spike-specific TCRs were significantly higher than at day 0 and than in MenACWY recipients. Because no day 14 peak-response samples were available, the repertoires could be characterized only after the peak T cell response. Participants were mostly white British, with more females than males. The authors suggested clonal diversity may have been underestimated. Conclusions about previously exposed vaccinees are limited because only six or seven AZD1222 recipients were SARS-CoV-2 seropositive at baseline.

The time point tag for this specimen amounts to: baseline before first vaccination. Samples from vaccinated people were obtained from the UK trials COV001 and COV002, which included a single-blind randomized controlled phase 2/3 trial of AZD1222 (ChAdOx1 nCoV-19) in healthy adults. For TCRbeta chain sequencing, PBMC samples were collected from trial participants at day 0 and at day 28 after the second dose. The CDR3, from cysteine to phenylalanine, totals 14 residues. The DNA shown is the 42-base CDR3, in frame from base 1. Trimming at the junction amounts to 0 bases on V and 8 bases on J, and the germline ends lie 9 bases apart. CDR1 SGHRS and CDR2 YFSETQ are derived from the germline V gene. The CDR3 regions of human TCRbeta chains were subjected to immunosequencing. Regarding the original processing steps: Repertoire TCRs were checked for matches against a reference library of SARS-CoV-2-specific TCRs that had been generated using the MIRA antigen-specificity platform. Breadth was defined as the fraction of unique TCRs that were SARS-CoV-2-associated, and depth was defined as the fraction of total T cells that were SARS-CoV-2-associated. Using the MIRA data, each spike-specific TCR was assigned both to the spike region to which the TCR was reactive and to a CD4 or CD8 class. Log10-transformed breadth and depth values were compared by one-way ANOVA with Sidak's multiple comparisons tests. TCRdb retrieved this table from immuneACCESS and kept in-frame rearrangements only. Not all clones are present; in checked studies, unresolved V genes account for under half, and no reason is known for the remainder. The V and J calls and clone size were taken over from that table, and D and trimming were inferred from the DNA. For this sample the table gives 140,000 or so clones, of which around 89% were detected only once. Roughly 1.7% of the sample lies in the top ten.

Comment on this clone: What antigen it recognizes has not been identified. Per-nucleotide qualities are absent, and no much larger clonotype sits a single base away.

The chain is encoded by TRBV5-1 joined to TRBJ1-6, with the identity of the D gene unclear. This receptor was obtained from an adult in good health. This specimen was peripheral blood, taken on day 0 of AZD1222 vaccination. The bases are TGCGCCAGCAGCTTGGGAGGCAGAGATTCACCCCTCCACTTT. Its product reads: CASSLGGRDSPLHF.